Here is one T cell receptor beta chain with its context. These data are taken from a study of blood T cell repertoires in COVID-19. TCRdb's copy holds only in-frame clones and misses some; the assay was immunoSEQ multiplex PCR. The table lists over 300,000 clones, approximately 85% of them singletons. Germline loops: CDR1 GTSNPN, CDR2 SVGIG (reference sequence). Deletions cut 2 bases from V and 8 bases from J, with 12 bases between. The length of the CDR3 is 13 residues. Input material: PBMCs or T cells enriched from blood (not recorded which). This chain joins TRBV30 and TRBJ1-4; D perhaps matches TRBD1 (6 bases). This receptor was identified in a man aged 30 to 39 who had recovered from COVID-19. The CDR3 region is CAWSTGGAEKLFF. The CDR3 DNA reads TGTGCCTGGAGTACTGGGGGGGCGGAAAAACTGTTTTTT.